The sequence of this T cell receptor beta chain was determined in a study of tumor-infiltrating lymphocytes in primary liver carcinoma. At the level of the study: Tumors measured roughly 4 to 11 cm and were stage T1-T3 N0M0. In every tissue type, samples returned a similar yield of roughly 3.5 to 8 million productive TCRbeta reads.

This clonotype was observed once. Just one base apart from a much larger clone, this may be a read error. With 500 to 650 ng total RNA as template and a constant-region primer, TCR beta cDNA was made. Libraries of TCR beta came from three nested multiplex PCR rounds with slightly modified ARM-PCR. Investigators reported that the first two PCR rounds, at 10 to 11 cycles each, used TRBV1-TRBV30 forward primers with a C-beta reverse primer. A single record per CDR3 protein comes from TCRdb applying MiXCR to the multiplex PCR reads. The sample lists 320,000 or so distinct CDR3 sequences; approximately 60% were seen once. Blood RNA was derived from unsorted whole blood, and germline DNA was extracted too. The CDR3 covers 15 residues. Trimming cost V 5 bases and J 7 bases; bases outside gene matches: 13.

The TCR comes from a man aged 35-49 years with primary liver carcinoma and hepatitis B virus infection. Sequenced: peripheral blood. The V call is TRBV12-3 or TRBV12-4, the J call TRBJ2-7; 8 bases are a match to TRBD2. The CDR3: CASSPSGYPAGEQYF. In DNA form, the CDR3 reads TGTGCCAGCAGTCCTAGCGGGTACCCCGCGGGGGAGCAGTACTTC.